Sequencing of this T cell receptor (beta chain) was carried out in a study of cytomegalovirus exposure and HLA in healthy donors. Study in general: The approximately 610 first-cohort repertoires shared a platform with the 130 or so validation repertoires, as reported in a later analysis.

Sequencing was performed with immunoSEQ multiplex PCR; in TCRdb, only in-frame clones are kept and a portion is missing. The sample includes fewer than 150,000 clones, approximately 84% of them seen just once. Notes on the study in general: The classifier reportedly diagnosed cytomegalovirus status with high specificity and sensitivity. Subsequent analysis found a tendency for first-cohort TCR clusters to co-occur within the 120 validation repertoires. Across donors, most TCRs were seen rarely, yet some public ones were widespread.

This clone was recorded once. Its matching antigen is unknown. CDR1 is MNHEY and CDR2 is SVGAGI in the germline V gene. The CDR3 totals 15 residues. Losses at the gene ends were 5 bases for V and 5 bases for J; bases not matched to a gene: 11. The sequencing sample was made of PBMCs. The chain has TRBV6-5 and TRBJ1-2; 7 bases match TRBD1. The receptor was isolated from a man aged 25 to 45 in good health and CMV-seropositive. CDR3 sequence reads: CASSPLRQGLYGYTF. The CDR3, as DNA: TGTGCCAGCAGTCCCCTTCGACAGGGACTGTATGGCTACACCTTC.